These 17 T cell receptor beta chains were sequenced from one sample in a study of blood T cell repertoires in COVID-19. Measured with immunoSEQ multiplex PCR; TCRdb has only the in-frame clones, and not every one. Here the sample spans over 90,000 clones, 84% being singletons. Source material: peripheral blood. The receptors originated from a man aged 35-49 years with active or convalescent COVID-19.

This chain links TRBV6-5 with TRBJ1-4, with TRBD1 as a possible D gene (5 bases). Per germline, CDR1 MNHEY and CDR2 SVGAGI. Trimming stripped 0 bases from V and 8 bases from J, with 13 bases between. The CDR3 has 15 residues. The CDR3: CASSYSSLGGEKLFF. DNA for the CDR3: TGTGCCAGCAGTTACTCGTCTCTCGGGGGGGAAAAACTGTTTTTT.

The genes are TRBV5-1 and TRBJ1-1; 7 bases are shared with TRBD1. The CDR3 totals 16 residues. Losses at the gene ends were 2 bases for V and 0 bases for J; bases not matched to a gene: 7. Germline CDR1 SGHRS, CDR2 YFSETQ. This chain's CDR3 is CASSFSTGRMNTEAFF. CDR3 bases: TGCGCCAGCAGCTTCTCGACAGGGCGCATGAACACTGAAGCTTTCTTT.

V usage is TRBV4-1 and J usage is TRBJ1-3, with 8 bases aligning to TRBD1. The V gene's germline CDR1 is MGHRA and CDR2 YSYEKL. Trimming at V came to 3 bases and at J to 4 bases, leaving 11 bases not matched to a gene. The CDR3 has 17 residues. CDR3 coding DNA: TGCGCCAGCAGCCAGGCCCCAATCGACAGGGGAGGAAACACCATATATTTT. It specifies CASSQAPIDRGGNTIYF.

This clone was seen a handful of times. V usage is TRBV18 and J usage is TRBJ1-2, with D perhaps matching TRBD1 (6 bases). The CDR3 has 14 residues. The V end lost 4 bases, the J end lost 3 bases, and 12 bases lay between the germline ends. CDR1 is KGHSH, CDR2 LQKENI, per germline. The CDR3 reads CASSQDRSYYGYTF. As DNA, the CDR3 is TGTGCCAGCTCACAAGACAGGTCGTACTATGGCTACACCTTC. Based on the CDR3 plus reference TRBV18 and TRBJ1-2, the full variable domain is NAGVMQNPRHLVRRRGQEARLRCSPMKGHSHVYWYRQLPEEGLKFMVYLQKENIIDESGMPKERFSAEFPKEGPSILRIQQVVRGDSAAYFCASSQDRSYYGYTFGSGTRLTVV.

The rearrangement uses TRBV4-3 and TRBJ2-5, with 10 bases aligning to TRBD1. Per germline, CDR1 LGHNA and CDR2 YSLEER. V lost 2 bases to trimming and J lost 5 bases; unmatched junction nucleotides: 8. This CDR3 is built from 16 residues. As DNA, the CDR3 is TGCGCCAGCAGCCAAATGACAGGGGGCTTAGGGGAGACCCAGTACTTC. Protein: CASSQMTGGLGETQYF.

The gene calls are TRBV20-1 and TRBJ1-2; 11 bases align to TRBD1. The V segment lost 5 bases and the J segment 7 bases; nucleotides outside the gene matches: 0. Germline V CDR1 and CDR2: DFQATT, SNEGSKA (reference sequence). The CDR3 loop spans 11 amino acids. CDR3 protein: CSAGTGGGYTF. As DNA, the CDR3 is TGCAGTGCTGGGACAGGGGGTGGCTACACCTTC.

The chain couples TRBV18 to TRBJ1-5, with TRBD1 as a possible D gene (5 bases). With 3 bases removed from V and 6 bases from J, the gap between germline ends came to 12 bases. CDR3 length: 14 residues. CDR1 and CDR2 (germline): KGHSH, LQKENI. In DNA, the CDR3 is TGTGCCAGCTCACCGCCGGGGGGAGGTCAGCCCCAGCATTTT. This sequence encodes CASSPPGGGQPQHF.

The V gene is TRBV25-1, the J gene TRBJ2-1; 8 bases map to TRBD1. V lost 5 bases to trimming and J lost 5 bases; unmatched junction nucleotides: 5. CDR1 is MGHDK and CDR2 is SYGVNS in the germline V gene. There are 14 residues in the CDR3. DNA for the CDR3: TGTGCCAGCAGTCGGCGGGACAGGCACAATGAGCAGTTCTTC. It specifies CASSRRDRHNEQFF.

The V call is TRBV9, the J call TRBJ2-3, with 7 positions matching TRBD1. V was clipped by 3 bases and J by 0 bases; unmatched bases: 7. Germline CDR1 reads SGDLS; CDR2 reads YYNGEE. This CDR3 comprises 16 residues. The CDR3 nucleotides are TGTGCCAGCAGCGCCGGGACAGACACTAGCACAGATACGCAGTATTTT. As protein: CASSAGTDTSTDTQYF.

The chain uses TRBV2 and TRBJ2-7; D may be TRBD2 (5 bases). Per the germline V gene, CDR1 is SNHLY and CDR2 is FYNNEI. The CDR3 runs 13 residues. Trimming removed 3 bases from V and 12 bases from J, with 18 bases in between. The CDR3 DNA follows: TGTGCCAGCAGTGACTGGGGAGAGTTTCAGTGGTACTTC. Protein sequence: CASSDWGEFQWYF. The whole variable domain, filled in from reference TRBV2 and TRBJ2-7, reads EPEVTQTPSHQVTQMGQEVILRCVPISNHLYFYWYRQILGQKVEFLVSFYNNEISEKSEIFDDQFSVERPDGSNFTLKIRSTKLEDSAMYFCASSDWGEFQWYFGPGTRLTVT.

With respect to this clone: One junction end does not reproduce the germline sequence, and a read error may be involved. The rearrangement links TRBV7-7 to TRBJ2-2, with 11 bases lining up with TRBD1. CDR3 length: 16 amino acids. CDR1 is SSHAT, CDR2 FNYEAQ, per germline (reference sequence). CDR3 nucleotides: TGTGCTAGCAGCTCCGGACAGGGGGCGAGAACCGGGGAGCTGTTTTTT. Amino acids: CASSSGQGARTGELFF.

The genes are TRBV6-6 and TRBJ1-6; TRBD1 aligns across 8 bases. CDR1 and CDR2 from the germline V gene are MNHNY and SVGAGI (reference sequence). Trimming removed 5 bases from V and 0 bases from J; junction bases left unmatched: 9. CDR3 length: 18 residues. The CDR3 nucleotides read TGTGCCAGCAGTCTAATTACAGGGGGTGCCTCCTATAATTCACCCCTCCACTTT. Protein product: CASSLITGGASYNSPLHF.

The CDR3 protein is CAWSVGRVGYTF. In DNA, the CDR3 is TGTGCCTGGAGTGTCGGGAGGGTTGGCTACACCTTC. This chain uses TRBV30 with TRBJ1-2; D uncertain. The ends were cut back, 0 bases at V and 7 bases at J, with 9 bases in the middle. The CDR3 consists of 12 residues. Germline V gene lookup returns CDR1 GTSNPN and CDR2 SVGIG (reference sequence).

This chain connects TRBV23-1 to TRBJ2-6, with 7 bases aligning to TRBD1. TRBV23-1 is an ORF, and what it does is uncertain. The CDR3 consists of 17 residues. V lost 4 bases, J lost 0 bases, and 6 bases stayed unmatched. In DNA form, the CDR3 reads TGCGCCAGCAGTCCCGGGACAGCCTCCTCTGGGGCCAACGTCCTGACTTTC. The encoded protein is CASSPGTASSGANVLTF.

The table lists this clone with a few counts. This chain joins TRBV6-2 or TRBV6-3 and TRBJ1-1; the D is unclear. Germline CDR1 and CDR2: MNHEY and SVGEGT. Trimming took off 2 bases at V and 1 base at J, with 5 bases between the two ends. The CDR3 extends over 13 amino acids. The CDR3 DNA follows: TGTGCCAGCAGTTACATCGGGAACACTGAAGCTTTCTTT. It translates to CASSYIGNTEAFF.

The V and J genes are TRBV27 and TRBJ2-5; the match to TRBD1 covers 8 bases. The CDR3 sequence is 16 residues long. CDR1 is MNHEY, CDR2 SMNVEV, per germline (reference sequence). V was clipped by 3 bases and J by 4 bases; unmatched bases: 10. This chain's CDR3 is CASSFARTGNGETQYF. The CDR3 nucleotides are TGTGCCAGCAGTTTTGCTAGGACAGGGAATGGAGAGACCCAGTACTTC.

The chain recombines TRBV19 with TRBJ1-1; D is possibly TRBD1 (6 bases). CDR1 is LNHDA, CDR2 SQIVND, per germline (reference sequence). Trimming stripped 0 bases from V and 3 bases from J, with 17 bases between. The CDR3 runs 17 residues. The CDR3 protein is CASSIDFRRGADTEAFF. CDR3 nucleotides: TGTGCCAGTAGTATAGATTTTCGGCGGGGGGCGGACACTGAAGCTTTCTTT.